This T cell receptor beta chain originates from a study of cytomegalovirus exposure and HLA in healthy donors. This clone was observed a single time. Antigen: not known. Sampled while nominally healthy, donors likely had unrecorded immune exposures. Points from the study as a whole: A later analysis showed TCR association rates differing by HLA locus, peaking at DRB1 and lowest at HLA-C. According to a later analysis, donors in an Asian-associated ancestry cluster reportedly had fewer N-insertions than the 666-donor mean. An analysis was carried out at a later point. It showed that HLA-associated TCR beta chains were more clonally expanded than equally common non-associated chains.

Germline V gene lookup returns CDR1 LGHNA and CDR2 YSLEER. The CDR3 sequence is 18 residues long. Losses at the gene ends were 1 base for V and 0 bases for J; bases not matched to a gene: 10. The PCR used 60 Vbeta and 13 Jbeta primers. The method was immunoSEQ multiplex PCR; TCRdb's version includes in-frame clones alone and lacks a portion of them. The sample shows approximately 170,000 clones, around 80% of them seen only once. The rearrangement joins TRBV4-3 to TRBJ2-3; 7 bases match TRBD2. This TCR came from a woman aged 45-65 years in good health and CMV-seropositive. The sequenced material came from PBMCs. The CDR3 spells CASSQAAAGAISTDTQYF. CDR3 nucleotide sequence: TGCGCCAGCAGCCAAGCTGCCGCGGGAGCGATTAGCACAGATACGCAGTATTTT.